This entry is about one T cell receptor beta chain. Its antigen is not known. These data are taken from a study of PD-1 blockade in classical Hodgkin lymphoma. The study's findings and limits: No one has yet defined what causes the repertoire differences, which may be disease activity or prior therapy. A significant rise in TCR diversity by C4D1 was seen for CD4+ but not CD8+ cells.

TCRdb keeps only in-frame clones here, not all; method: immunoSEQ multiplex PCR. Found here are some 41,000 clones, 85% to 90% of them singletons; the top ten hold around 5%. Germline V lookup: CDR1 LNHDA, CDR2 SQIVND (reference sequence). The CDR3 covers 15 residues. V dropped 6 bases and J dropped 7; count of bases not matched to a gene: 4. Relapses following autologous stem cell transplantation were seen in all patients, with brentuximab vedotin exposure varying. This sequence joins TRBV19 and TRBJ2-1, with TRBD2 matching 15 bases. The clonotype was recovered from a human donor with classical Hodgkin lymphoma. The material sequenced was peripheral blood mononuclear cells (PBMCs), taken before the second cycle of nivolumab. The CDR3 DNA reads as TGTGCCAGTAGAACCGGGACTAGCGGGAGGAATGAGCAGTTCTTC. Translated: CASRTGTSGRNEQFF.